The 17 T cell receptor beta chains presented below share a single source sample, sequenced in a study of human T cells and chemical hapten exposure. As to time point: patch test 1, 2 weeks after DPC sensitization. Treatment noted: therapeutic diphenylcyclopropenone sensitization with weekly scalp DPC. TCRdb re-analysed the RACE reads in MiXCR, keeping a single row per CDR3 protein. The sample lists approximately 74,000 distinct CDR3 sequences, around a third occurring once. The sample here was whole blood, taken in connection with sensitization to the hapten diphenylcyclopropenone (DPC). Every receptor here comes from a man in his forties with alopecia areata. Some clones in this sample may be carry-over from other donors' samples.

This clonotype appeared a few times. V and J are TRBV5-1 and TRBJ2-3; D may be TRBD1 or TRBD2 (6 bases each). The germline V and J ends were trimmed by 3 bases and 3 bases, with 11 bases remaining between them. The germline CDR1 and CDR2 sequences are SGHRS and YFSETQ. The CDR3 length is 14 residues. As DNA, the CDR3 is TGCGCCAGCAGCTGGCAGGGGAGGACAGATACGCAGTATTTT. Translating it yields CASSWQGRTDTQYF.

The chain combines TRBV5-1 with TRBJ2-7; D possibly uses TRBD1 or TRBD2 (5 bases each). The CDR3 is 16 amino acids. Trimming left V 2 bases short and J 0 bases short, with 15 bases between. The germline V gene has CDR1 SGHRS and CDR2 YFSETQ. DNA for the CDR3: TGCGCCAGCAGCTTTTTCCGGGACGCCTCCTCCTACGAGCAGTACTTC. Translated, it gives CASSFFRDASSYEQYF.

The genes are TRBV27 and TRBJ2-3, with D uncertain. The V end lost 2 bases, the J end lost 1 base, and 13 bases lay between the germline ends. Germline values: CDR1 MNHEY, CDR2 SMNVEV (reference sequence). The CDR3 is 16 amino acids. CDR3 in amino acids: CASSLMAPAGTDTQYF. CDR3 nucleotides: TGTGCCAGCAGTTTAATGGCTCCCGCGGGCACAGATACGCAGTATTTT.

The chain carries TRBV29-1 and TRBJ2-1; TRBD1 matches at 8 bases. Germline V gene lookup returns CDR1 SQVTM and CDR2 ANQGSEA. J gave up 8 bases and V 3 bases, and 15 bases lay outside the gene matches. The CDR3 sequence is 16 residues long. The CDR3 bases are TGCAGCGTTGATGTGGCAGGGGGCCTAGAGGACGATGAGCAGTTCTTC. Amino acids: CSVDVAGGLEDDEQFF.

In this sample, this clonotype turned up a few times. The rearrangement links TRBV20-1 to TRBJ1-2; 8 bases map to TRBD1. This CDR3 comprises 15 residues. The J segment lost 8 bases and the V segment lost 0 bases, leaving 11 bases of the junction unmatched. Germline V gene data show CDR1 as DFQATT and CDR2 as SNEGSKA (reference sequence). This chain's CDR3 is CSARDHRQGARGYTF. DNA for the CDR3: TGCAGTGCTAGAGATCATCGCCAGGGGGCGCGGGGCTACACCTTC.

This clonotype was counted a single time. CDR3 residues: CASRPQGVRPQETQYF. The CDR3 bases are TGTGCCAGCAGACCCCAGGGGGTCCGGCCACAAGAGACCCAGTACTTC. The chain is built from TRBV6-2 or TRBV6-3 and TRBJ2-5; 7 positions match TRBD1. Germline V CDR1 and CDR2: MNHEY, SVGEGT. J was trimmed by 2 bases and V by 6 bases; bases with no gene match: 12. The CDR3 is 16 amino acids.

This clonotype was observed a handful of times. CDR3 nucleotides: TGCAGTGCTAGACTTGGGGCTAGCGGATACTACGAGCAGTACTTC. Amino acid sequence: CSARLGASGYYEQYF. V is TRBV20-1 and J is TRBJ2-7; 7 positions match TRBD2. V shed 2 bases and J 3 bases; nucleotides not matched to a gene: 10. The CDR3 is 15 amino acids. The germline V gene has CDR1 DFQATT and CDR2 SNEGSKA (reference sequence).

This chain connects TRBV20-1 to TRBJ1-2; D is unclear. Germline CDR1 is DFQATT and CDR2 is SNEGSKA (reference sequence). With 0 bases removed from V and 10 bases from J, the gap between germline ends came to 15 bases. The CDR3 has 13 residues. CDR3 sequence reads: CSARDGSLRDYTF. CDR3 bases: TGCAGTGCTAGAGATGGTAGCCTCCGGGACTACACCTTC.

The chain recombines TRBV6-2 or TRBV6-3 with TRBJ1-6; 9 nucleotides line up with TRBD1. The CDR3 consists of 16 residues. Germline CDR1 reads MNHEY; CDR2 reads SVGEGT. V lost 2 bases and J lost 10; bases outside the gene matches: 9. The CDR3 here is CASSYPSQGARSPLHF. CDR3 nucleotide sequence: TGTGCCAGCAGTTACCCCTCACAGGGGGCGAGATCACCCCTCCACTTT.

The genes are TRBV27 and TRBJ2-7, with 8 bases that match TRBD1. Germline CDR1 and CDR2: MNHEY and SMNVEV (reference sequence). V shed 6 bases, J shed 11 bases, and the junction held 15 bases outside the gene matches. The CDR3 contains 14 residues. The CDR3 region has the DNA TGTGCCAGCAGCGCCGGAATGGACAGGGCACCGGAGTACTTC. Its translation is CASSAGMDRAPEYF.

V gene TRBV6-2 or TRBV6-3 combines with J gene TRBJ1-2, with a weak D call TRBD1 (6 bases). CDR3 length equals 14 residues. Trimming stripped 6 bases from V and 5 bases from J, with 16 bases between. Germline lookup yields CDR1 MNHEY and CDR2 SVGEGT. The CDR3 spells CASRPDRDLYGYTF. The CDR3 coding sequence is TGTGCCAGCAGACCGGACAGAGACCTATATGGCTACACCTTC.

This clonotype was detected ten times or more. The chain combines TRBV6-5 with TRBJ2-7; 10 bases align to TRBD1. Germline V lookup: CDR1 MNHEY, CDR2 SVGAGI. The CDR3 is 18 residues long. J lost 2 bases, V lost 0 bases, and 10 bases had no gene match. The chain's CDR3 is CASSYSFVGTGDTYEQYF. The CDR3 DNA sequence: TGTGCCAGCAGTTACTCATTCGTCGGGACAGGGGACACCTACGAGCAGTACTTC.

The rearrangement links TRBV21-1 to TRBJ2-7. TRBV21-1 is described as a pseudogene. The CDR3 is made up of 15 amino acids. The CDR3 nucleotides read TGTGCCAGCAGCAAAAGAGTTTTTGGTGGTAGCTTACCGTACTTC. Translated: CASSKRVFGGSLPYF.

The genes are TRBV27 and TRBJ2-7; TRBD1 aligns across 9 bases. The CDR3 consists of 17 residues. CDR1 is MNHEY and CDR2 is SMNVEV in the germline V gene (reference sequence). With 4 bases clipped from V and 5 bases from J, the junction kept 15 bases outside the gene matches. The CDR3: CASSYSRTDRGSHEQYF. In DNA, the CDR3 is TGTGCCAGCAGTTACTCACGAACCGACAGGGGGTCCCACGAGCAGTACTTC.

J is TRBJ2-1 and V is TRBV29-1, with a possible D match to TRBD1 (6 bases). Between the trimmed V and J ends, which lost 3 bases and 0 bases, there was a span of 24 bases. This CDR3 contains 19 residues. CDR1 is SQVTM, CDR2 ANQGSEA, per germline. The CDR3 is CSVDGLSGQGPSSYNEQFF. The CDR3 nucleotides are TGCAGCGTTGATGGGCTATCGGGACAAGGCCCGAGCTCCTACAATGAGCAGTTCTTC.

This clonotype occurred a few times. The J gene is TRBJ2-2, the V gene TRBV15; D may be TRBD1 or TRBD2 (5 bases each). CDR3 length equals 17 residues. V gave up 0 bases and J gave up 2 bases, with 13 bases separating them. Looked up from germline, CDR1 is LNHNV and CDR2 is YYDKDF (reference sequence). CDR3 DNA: TGTGCCACCAGCAGAGAAGGGGCTAGCCCCAACACCGGGGAGCTGTTTTTT. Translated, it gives CATSREGASPNTGELFF.

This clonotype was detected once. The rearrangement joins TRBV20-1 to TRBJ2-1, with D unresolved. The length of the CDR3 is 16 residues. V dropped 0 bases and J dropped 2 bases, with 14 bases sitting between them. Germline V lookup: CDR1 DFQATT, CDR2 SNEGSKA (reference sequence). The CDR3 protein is CSARDFATVTYNEQFF. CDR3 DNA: TGCAGTGCTAGAGATTTTGCGACCGTAACCTACAATGAGCAGTTCTTC.